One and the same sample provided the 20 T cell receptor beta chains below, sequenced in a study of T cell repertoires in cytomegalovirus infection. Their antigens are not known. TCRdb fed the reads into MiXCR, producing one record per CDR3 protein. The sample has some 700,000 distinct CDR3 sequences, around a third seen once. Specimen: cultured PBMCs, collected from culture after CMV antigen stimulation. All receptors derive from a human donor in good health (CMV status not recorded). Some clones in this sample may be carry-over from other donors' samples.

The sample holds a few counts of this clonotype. CDR3: CASSLDSARYF. DNA of the CDR3: TGTGCCAGCAGCCTTGACTCCGCAAGGTATTTT. The chain is built from TRBV7-2 and TRBJ2-3; D ambiguous. Looked up from germline, CDR1 is SGHTA and CDR2 is FQGNSA. This CDR3 has 11 amino acids. V lost 5 bases and J 14 bases, leaving 14 bases between the germline ends. The full variable domain, in which reference TRBV7-2 and TRBJ2-3 provide the parts outside the CDR3, is GAGVSQSPSNKVTEKGKDVELRCDPISGHTALYWYRQSLGQGLEFLIYFQGNSAPDKSGLPSDRFSAERTGGSVSTLTIQRTQQEDSAVYLCASSLDSARYFGPGTRLTVL.

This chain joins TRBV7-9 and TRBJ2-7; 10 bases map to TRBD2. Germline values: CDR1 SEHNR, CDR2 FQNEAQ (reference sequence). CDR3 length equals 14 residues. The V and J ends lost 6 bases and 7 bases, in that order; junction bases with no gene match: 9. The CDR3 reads CASRPAGGPEEQYF. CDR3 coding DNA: TGTGCCAGCAGGCCAGCGGGAGGGCCGGAGGAGCAGTACTTC. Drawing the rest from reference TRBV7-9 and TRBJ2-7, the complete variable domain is DTGVSQNPRHKITKRGQNVTFRCDPISEHNRLYWYRQTLGQGPEFLTYFQNEAQLEKSRLLSDRFSAERPKGSFSTLEIQRTEQGDSAMYLCASRPAGGPEEQYFGPGTRLTVT.

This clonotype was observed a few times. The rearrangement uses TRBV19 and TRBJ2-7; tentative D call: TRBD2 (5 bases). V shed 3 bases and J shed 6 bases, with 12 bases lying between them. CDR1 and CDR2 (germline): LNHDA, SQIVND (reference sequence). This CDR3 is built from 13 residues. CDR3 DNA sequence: TGTGCCAGTAGTATCTCCGAGGGTTTCGAGCAGTACTTC. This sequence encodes CASSISEGFEQYF.

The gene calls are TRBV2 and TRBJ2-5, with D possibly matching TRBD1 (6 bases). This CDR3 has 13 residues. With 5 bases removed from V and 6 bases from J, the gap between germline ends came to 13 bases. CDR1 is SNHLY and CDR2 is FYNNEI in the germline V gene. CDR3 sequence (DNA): TGTGCCAGCAGTCAAGGGGGTAGGCAGACCCAGTACTTC. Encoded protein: CASSQGGRQTQYF.

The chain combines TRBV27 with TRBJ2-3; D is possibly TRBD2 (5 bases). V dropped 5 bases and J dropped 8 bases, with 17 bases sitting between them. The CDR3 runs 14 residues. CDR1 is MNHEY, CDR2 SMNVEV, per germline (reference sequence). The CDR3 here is CASSPTVGESTQYF. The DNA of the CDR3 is TGTGCCAGCAGTCCCACCGTCGGGGAGAGTACGCAGTATTTT.

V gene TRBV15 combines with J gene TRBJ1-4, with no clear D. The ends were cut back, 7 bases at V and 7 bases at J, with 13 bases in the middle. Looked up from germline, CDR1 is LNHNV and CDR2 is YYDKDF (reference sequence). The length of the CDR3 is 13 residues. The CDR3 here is CATNRGLTEKLFF. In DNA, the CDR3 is TGTGCCACCAACCGCGGCTTAACTGAAAAACTGTTTTTT. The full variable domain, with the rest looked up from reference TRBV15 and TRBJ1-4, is DAMVIQNPRYQVTQFGKPVTLSCSQTLNHNVMYWYQQKSSQAPKLLFHYYDKDFNNEADTPDNFQSRRPNTSFCFLDIRSPGLGDTAMYLCATNRGLTEKLFFGSGTQLSVL.

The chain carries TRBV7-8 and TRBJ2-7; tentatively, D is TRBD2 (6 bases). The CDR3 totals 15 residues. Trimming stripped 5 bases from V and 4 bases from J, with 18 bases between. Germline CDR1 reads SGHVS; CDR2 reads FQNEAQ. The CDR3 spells CASSPKTRSLYEQYF. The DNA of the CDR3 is TGTGCCAGCAGCCCGAAGACTAGGTCTCTTTACGAGCAGTACTTC.

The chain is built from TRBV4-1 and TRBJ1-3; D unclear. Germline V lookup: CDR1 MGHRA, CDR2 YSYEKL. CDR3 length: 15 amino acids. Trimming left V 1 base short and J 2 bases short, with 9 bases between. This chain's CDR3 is CASSQGVQAGNTIYF. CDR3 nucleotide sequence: TGCGCCAGCAGCCAAGGGGTCCAGGCTGGAAACACCATATATTTT.

CDR3 region: CASRTGGADTQYF. CDR3 bases: TGTGCCAGCAGAACAGGGGGCGCGGATACGCAGTATTTT. This chain connects TRBV11-2 to TRBJ2-3; TRBD1 agrees at 9 bases. Germline-derived CDR1 and CDR2 are SGHAT and FQNNGV. The CDR3 runs to 13 residues. V trimming: 6 bases; J trimming: 6 bases; junction bases outside the gene matches: 4.

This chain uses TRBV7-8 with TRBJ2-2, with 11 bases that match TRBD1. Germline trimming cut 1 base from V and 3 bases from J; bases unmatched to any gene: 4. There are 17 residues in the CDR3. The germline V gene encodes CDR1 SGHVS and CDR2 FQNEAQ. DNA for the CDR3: TGTGCCAGCAGCTTAGGGGACAGGGGGTTCCACACCGGGGAGCTGTTTTTT. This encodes CASSLGDRGFHTGELFF. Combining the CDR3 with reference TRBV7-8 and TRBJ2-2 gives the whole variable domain GAGVSQSPRYKVAKRGQDVALRCDPISGHVSLFWYQQALGQGPEFLTYFQNEAQLDKSGLPSDRFFAERPEGSVSTLKIQRTQQEDSAVYLCASSLGDRGFHTGELFFGEGSRLTVL.

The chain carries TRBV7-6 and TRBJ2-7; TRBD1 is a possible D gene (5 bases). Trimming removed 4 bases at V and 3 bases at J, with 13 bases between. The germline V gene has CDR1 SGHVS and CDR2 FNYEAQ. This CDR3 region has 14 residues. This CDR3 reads CASSYMGRDYEQYF. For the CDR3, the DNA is TGTGCCAGCAGCTATATGGGCAGGGACTACGAGCAGTACTTC.

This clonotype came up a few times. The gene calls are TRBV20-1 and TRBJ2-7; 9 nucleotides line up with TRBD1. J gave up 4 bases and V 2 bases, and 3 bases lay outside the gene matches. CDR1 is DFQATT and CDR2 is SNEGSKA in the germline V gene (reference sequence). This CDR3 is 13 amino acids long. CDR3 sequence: CSARPGTGYEQYF. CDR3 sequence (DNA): TGCAGTGCTAGACCGGGGACAGGGTACGAGCAGTACTTC.

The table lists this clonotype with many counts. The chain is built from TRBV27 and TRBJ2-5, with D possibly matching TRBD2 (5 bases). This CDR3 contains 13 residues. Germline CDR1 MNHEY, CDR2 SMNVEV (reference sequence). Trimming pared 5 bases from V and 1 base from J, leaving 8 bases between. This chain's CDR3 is CASSPDFQETQYF. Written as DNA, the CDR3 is TGTGCCAGCAGTCCGGACTTCCAAGAGACCCAGTACTTC.

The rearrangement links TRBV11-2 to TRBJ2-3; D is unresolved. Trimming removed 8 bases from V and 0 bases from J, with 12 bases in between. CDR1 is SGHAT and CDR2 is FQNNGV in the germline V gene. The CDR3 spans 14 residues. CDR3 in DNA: TGTGCCAGCGGCTCCCGCACTAGCACAGATACGCAGTATTTT. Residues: CASGSRTSTDTQYF.

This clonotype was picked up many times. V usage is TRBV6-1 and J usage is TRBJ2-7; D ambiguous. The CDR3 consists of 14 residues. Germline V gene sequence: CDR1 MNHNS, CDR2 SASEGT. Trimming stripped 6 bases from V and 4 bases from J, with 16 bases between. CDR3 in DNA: TGTGCCAGCAGGACACCCCGAACTGATTACGAGCAGTACTTC. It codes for CASRTPRTDYEQYF.

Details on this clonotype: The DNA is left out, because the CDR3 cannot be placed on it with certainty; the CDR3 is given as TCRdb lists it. The CDR3 loop reads CASSTSDGETQYF. The chain uses TRBV6-2 or TRBV6-3 and TRBJ2-5. Ends included, the CDR3 has 13 residues. Looked up from germline, CDR1 is MNHEY and CDR2 is SVGEGT.

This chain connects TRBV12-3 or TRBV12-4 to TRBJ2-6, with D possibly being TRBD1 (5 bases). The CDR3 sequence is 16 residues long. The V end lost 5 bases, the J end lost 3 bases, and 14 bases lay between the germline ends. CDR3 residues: CASSRVRVDGANVLTF. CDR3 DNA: TGTGCCAGCAGTCGAGTCAGGGTCGATGGGGCCAACGTCCTGACTTTC.

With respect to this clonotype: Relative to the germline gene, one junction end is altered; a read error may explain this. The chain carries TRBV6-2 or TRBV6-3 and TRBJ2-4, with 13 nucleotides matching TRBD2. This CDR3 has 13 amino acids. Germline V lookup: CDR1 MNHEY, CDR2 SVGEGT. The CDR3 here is CASSHGLAGVQSF. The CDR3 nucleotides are TGTGCCAGCAGCCACGGACTAGCGGGAGTTCAGTCCTTC.

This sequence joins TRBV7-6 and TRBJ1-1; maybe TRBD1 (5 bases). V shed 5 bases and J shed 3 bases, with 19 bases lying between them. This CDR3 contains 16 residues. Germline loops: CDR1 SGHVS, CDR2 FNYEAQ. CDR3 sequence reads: CASSPSVRVGDTEAFF. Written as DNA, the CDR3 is TGTGCCAGCAGCCCCAGCGTTCGGGTGGGGGACACTGAAGCTTTCTTT.

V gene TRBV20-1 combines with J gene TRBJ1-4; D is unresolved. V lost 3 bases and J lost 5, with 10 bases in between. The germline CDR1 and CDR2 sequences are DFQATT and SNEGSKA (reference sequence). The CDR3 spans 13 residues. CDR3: CSASGAGNEKLFF. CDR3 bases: TGCAGTGCTAGTGGTGCGGGAAATGAAAAACTGTTTTTT.